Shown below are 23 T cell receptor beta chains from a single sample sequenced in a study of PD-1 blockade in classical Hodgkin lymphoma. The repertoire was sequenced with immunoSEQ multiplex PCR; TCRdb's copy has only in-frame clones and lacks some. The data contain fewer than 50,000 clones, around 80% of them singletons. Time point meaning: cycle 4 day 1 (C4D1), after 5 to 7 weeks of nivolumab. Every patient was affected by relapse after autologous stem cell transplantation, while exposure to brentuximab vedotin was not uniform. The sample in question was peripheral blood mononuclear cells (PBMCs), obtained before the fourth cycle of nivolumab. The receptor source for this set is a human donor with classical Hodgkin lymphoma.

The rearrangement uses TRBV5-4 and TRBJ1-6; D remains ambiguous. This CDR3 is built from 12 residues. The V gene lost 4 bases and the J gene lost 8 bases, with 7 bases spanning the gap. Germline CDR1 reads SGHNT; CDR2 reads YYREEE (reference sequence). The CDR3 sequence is CASSTDYSPLHF. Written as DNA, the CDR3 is TGTGCCAGCAGCACAGACTATTCACCCCTCCACTTT.

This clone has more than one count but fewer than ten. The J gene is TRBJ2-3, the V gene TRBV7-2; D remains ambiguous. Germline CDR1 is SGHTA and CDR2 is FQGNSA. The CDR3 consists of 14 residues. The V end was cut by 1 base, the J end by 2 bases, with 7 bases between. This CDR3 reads CASSLVGFTDTQYF. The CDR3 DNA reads TGTGCCAGCAGCTTAGTTGGGTTCACAGATACGCAGTATTTT.

CDR3 loop: CASRKDGTSHEKLFF. CDR3 coding DNA: TGTGCCAGCAGAAAAGACGGAACCTCACATGAAAAACTGTTTTTT. The chain joins TRBV2 to TRBJ1-4; D uncertain. The CDR3 consists of 15 residues. Germline lookup yields CDR1 SNHLY and CDR2 FYNNEI. V was cut by 6 bases and J by 6 bases, with 17 bases left in between.

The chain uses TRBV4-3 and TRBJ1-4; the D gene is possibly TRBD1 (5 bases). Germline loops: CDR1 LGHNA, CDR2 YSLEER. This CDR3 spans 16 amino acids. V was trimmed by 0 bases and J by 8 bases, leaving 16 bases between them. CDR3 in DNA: TGCGCCAGCAGCCAAGATCTCAGCGCAGGGTGGGAAAAACTGTTTTTT. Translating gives CASSQDLSAGWEKLFF.

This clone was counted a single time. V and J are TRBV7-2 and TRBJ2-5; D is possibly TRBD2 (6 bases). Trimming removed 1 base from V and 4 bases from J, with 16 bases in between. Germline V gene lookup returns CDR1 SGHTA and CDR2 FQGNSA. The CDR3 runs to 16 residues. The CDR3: CASSLGGTARRETQYF. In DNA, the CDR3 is TGTGCCAGCAGCTTAGGCGGGACCGCGAGGCGAGAGACCCAGTACTTC.

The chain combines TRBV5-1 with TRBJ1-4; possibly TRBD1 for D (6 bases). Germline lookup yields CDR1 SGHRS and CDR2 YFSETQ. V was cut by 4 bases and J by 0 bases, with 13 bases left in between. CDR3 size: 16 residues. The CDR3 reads CASSIQGGATNEKLFF. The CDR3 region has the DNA TGCGCCAGCAGCATACAGGGAGGTGCAACTAATGAAAAACTGTTTTTT.

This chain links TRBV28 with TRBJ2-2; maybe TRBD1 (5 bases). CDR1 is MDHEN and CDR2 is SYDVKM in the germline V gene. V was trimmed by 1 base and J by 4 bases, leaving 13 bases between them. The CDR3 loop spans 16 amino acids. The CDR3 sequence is CASSLYPQTVTGELFF. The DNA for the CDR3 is TGTGCCAGCAGTTTATACCCCCAGACAGTCACCGGGGAGCTGTTTTTT.

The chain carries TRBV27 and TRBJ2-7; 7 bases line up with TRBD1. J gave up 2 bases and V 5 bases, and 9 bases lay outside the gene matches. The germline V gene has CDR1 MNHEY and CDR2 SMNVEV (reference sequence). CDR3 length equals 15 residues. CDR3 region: CASSATGTAAYEQYF. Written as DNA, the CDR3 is TGTGCCAGCAGTGCGACCGGGACAGCAGCCTACGAGCAGTACTTC.

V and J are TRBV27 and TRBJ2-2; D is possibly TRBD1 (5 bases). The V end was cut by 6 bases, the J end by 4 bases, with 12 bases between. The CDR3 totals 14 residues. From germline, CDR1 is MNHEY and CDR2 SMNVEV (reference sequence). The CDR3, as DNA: TGTGCCAGCAGCCGAAGGGGAAGCACCGGGGAGCTGTTTTTT. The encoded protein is CASSRRGSTGELFF.

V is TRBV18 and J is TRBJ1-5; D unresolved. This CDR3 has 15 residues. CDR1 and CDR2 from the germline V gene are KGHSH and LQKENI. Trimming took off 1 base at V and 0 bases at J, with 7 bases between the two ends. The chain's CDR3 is CASSPRGDSNQPQHF. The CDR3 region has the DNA TGTGCCAGCTCACCACGTGGGGATAGCAATCAGCCCCAGCATTTT.

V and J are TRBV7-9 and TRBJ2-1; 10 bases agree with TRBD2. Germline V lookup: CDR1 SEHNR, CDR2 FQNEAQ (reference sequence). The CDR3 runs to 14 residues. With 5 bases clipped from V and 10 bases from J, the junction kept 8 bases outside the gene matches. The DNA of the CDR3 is TGTGCCAGCAGCCCATCCGGGACTAGCGAGGAGCAGTTCTTC. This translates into CASSPSGTSEEQFF.

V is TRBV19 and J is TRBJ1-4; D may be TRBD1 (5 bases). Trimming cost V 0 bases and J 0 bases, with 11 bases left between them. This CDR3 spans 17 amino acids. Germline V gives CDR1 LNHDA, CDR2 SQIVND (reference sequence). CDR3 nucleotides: TGTGCCAGTAGTATAGATGGGGGTTTCCCAACTAATGAAAAACTGTTTTTT. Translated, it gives CASSIDGGFPTNEKLFF. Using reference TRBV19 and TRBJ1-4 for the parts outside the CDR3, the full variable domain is DGGITQSPKYLFRKEGQNVTLSCEQNLNHDAMYWYRQDPGQGLRLIYYSQIVNDFQKGDIAEGYSVSREKKESFPLTVTSAQKNPTAFYLCASSIDGGFPTNEKLFFGSGTQLSVL.

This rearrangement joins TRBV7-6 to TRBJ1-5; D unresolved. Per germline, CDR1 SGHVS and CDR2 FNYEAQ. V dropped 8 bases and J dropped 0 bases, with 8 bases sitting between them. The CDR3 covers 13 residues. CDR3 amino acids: CASGKYSNQPQHF. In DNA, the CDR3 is TGTGCCAGCGGAAAGTATAGCAATCAGCCCCAGCATTTT.

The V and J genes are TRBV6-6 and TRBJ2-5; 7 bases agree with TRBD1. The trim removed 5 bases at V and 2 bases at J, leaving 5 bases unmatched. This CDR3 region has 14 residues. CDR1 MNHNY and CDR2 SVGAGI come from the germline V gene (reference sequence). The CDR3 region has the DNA TGTGCCAGCAGTAACCGGGACAGACAAGAGACCCAGTACTTC. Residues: CASSNRDRQETQYF.

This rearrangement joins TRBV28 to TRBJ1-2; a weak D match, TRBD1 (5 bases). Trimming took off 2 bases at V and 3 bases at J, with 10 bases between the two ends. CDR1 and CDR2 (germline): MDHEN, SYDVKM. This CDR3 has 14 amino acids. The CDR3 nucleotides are TGTGCCAGCAGTTTACCGGGACGGGACTATGGCTACACCTTC. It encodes CASSLPGRDYGYTF.

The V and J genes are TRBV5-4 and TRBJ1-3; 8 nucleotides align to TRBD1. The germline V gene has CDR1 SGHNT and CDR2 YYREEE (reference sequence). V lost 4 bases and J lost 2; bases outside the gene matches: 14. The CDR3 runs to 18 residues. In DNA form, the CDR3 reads TGTGCCAGCAGCCGGGGCGGGTTGGACAGGGTGGCTGGAAACACCATATATTTT. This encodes CASSRGGLDRVAGNTIYF.

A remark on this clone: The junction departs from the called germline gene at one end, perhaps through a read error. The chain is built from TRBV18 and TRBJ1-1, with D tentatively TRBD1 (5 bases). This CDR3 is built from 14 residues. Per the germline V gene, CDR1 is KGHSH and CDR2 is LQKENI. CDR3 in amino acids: CASSPDPGNSEAFF. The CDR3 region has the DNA TGTGCCAGCTCACCGGATCCAGGGAACTCTGAAGCTTTCTTT.

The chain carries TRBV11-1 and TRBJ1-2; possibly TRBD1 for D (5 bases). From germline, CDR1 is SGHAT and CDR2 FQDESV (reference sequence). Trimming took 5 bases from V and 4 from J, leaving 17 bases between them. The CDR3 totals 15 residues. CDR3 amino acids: CASSESVGDSYGYTF. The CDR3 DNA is TGTGCCAGCAGCGAATCTGTGGGGGATTCCTATGGCTACACCTTC.

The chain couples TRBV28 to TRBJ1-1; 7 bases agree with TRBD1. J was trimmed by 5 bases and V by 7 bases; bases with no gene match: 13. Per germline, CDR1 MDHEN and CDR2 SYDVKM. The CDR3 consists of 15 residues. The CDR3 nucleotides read TGTGCCAGCACCGACGGGGAGGGGGCAGGGACTGAAGCTTTCTTT. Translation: CASTDGEGAGTEAFF.

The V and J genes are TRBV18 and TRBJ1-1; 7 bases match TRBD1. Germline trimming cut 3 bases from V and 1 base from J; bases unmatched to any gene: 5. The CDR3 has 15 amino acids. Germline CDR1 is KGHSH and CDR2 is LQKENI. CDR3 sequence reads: CASSPLRQGNTEAFF. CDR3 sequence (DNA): TGTGCCAGCTCACCCCTAAGACAGGGGAACACTGAAGCTTTCTTT.

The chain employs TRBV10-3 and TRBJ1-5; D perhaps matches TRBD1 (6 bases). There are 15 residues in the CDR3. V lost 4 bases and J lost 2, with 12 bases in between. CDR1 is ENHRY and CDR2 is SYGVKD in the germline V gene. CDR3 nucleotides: TGTGCCATCAGTGCAGGGGATGGGGGCAATCAGCCCCAGCATTTT. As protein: CAISAGDGGNQPQHF.

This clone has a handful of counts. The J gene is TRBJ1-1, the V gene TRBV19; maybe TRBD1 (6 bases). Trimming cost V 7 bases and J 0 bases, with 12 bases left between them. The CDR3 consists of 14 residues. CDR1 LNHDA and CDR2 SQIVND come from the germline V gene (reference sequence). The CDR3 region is CASIRDTMNTEAFF. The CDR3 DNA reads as TGTGCCAGTATAAGGGACACAATGAACACTGAAGCTTTCTTT.

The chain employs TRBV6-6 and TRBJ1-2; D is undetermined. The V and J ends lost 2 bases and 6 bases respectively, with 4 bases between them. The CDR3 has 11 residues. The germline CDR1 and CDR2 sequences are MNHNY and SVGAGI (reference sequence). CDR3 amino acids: CASSYVNGYTF. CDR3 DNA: TGTGCCAGCAGTTACGTAAATGGCTACACCTTC.